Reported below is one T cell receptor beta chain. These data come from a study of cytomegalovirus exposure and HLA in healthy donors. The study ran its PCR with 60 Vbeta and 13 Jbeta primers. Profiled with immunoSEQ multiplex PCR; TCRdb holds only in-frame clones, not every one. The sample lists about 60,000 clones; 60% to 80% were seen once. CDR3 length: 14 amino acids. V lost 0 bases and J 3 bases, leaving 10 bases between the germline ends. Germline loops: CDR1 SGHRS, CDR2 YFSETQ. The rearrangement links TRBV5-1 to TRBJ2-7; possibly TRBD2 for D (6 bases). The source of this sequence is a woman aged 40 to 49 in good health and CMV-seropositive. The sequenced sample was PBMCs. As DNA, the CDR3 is TGCGCCAGCAGCTTGGAACCGGGAGTCTACGAGCAGTACTTC. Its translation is CASSLEPGVYEQYF.